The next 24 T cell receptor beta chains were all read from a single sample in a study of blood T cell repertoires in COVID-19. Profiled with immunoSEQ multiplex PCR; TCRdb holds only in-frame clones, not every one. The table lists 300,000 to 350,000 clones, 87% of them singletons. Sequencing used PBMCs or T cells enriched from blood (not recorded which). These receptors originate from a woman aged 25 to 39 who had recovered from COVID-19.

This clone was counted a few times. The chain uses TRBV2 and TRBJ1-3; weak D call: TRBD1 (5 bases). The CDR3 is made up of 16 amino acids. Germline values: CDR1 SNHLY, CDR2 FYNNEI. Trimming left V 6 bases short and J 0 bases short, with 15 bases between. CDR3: CASRDTPGLSGNTIYF. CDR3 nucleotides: TGTGCCAGCAGAGACACACCGGGACTCTCTGGAAACACCATATATTTT.

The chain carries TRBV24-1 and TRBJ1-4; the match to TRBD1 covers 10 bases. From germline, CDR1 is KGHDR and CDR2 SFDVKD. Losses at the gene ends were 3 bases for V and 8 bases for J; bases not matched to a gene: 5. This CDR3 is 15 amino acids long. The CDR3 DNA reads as TGTGCCACCAGTGATCCCGGACAGGGGGACGAAAAACTGTTTTTT. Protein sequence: CATSDPGQGDEKLFF.

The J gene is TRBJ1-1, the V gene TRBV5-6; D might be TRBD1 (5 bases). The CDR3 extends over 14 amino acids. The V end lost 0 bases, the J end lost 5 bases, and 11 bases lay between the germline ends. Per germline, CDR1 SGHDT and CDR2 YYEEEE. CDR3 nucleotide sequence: TGTGCCAGCAGCTTGGACAGGAGATGGACTGAAGCTTTCTTT. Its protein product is CASSLDRRWTEAFF. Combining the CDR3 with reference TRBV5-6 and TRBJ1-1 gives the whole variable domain DAGVTQSPTHLIKTRGQQVTLRCSPKSGHDTVSWYQQALGQGPQFIFQYYEEEERQRGNFPDRFSGHQFPNYSSELNVNALLLGDSALYLCASSLDRRWTEAFFGQGTRLTVV.

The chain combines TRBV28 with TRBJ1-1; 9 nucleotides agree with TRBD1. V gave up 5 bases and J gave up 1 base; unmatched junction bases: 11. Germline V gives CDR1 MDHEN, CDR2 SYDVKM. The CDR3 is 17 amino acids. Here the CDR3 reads CASSTRDRVGWNTEAFF. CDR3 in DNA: TGTGCCAGCAGTACAAGGGACAGGGTCGGGTGGAACACTGAAGCTTTCTTT. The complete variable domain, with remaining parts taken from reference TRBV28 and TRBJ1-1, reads DVKVTQSSRYLVKRTGEKVFLECVQDMDHENMFWYRQDPGLGLRLIYFSYDVKMKEKGDIPEGYSVSREKKERFSLILESASTNQTSMYLCASSTRDRVGWNTEAFFGQGTRLTVV.

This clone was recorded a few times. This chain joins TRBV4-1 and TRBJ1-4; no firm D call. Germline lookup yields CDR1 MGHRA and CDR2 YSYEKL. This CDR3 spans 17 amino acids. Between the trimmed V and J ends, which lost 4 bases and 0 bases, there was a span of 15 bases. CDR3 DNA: TGCGCCAGCAGCCGTGGTCGGGAACCTCCAACTAATGAAAAACTGTTTTTT. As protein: CASSRGREPPTNEKLFF.

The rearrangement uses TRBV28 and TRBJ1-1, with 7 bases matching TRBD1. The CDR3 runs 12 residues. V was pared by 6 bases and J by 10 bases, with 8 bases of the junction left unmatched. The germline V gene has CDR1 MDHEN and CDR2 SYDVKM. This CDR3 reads CASRTGMELAFF. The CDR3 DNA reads TGTGCCAGCAGGACAGGGATGGAGCTAGCTTTCTTT.

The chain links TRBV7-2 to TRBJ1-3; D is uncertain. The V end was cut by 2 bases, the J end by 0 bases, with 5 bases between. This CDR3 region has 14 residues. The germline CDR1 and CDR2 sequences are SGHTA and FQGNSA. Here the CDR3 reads CASSLPGSGNTIYF. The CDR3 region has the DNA TGTGCCAGCAGCTTACCCGGCTCTGGAAACACCATATATTTT.

Written as DNA, the CDR3 is TGTGCCAGCAGCTTGGGGGGACAGGGGAGTGCGACCCAGTACTTC. Its protein is CASSLGGQGSATQYF. The rearrangement links TRBV5-6 to TRBJ2-5; 10 bases are shared with TRBD1. The V gene's germline CDR1 is SGHDT and CDR2 YYEEEE. CDR3 length: 15 amino acids. The V and J ends lost 0 bases and 7 bases, in that order; junction bases with no gene match: 6.

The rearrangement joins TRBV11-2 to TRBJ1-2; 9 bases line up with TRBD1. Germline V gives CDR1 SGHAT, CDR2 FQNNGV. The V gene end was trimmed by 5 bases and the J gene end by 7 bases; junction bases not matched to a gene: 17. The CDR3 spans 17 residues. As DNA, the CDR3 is TGTGCCAGCAGCCACCTTACCCTCGAACAGGGGGCCGCTGGCTACACCTTC. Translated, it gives CASSHLTLEQGAAGYTF. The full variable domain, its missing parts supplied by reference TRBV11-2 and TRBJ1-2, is EAGVAQSPRYKIIEKRQSVAFWCNPISGHATLYWYQQILGQGPKLLIQFQNNGVVDDSQLPKDRFSAERLKGVDSTLKIQPAKLEDSAVYLCASSHLTLEQGAAGYTFGSGTRLTVV.

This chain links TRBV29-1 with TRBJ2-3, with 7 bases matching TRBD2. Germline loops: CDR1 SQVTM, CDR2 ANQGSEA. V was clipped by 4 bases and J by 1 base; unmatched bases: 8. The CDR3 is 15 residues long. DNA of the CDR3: TGCAGCGTTGTTGGGAGCGGGGTAGGCACAGATACGCAGTATTTT. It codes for CSVVGSGVGTDTQYF.

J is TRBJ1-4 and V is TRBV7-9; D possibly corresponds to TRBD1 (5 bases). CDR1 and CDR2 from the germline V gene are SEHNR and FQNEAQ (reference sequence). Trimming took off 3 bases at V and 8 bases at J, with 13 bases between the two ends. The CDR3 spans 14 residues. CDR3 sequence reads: CASSFSAGGEKLFF. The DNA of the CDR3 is TGTGCCAGCAGCTTTTCTGCCGGGGGGGAAAAACTGTTTTTT.

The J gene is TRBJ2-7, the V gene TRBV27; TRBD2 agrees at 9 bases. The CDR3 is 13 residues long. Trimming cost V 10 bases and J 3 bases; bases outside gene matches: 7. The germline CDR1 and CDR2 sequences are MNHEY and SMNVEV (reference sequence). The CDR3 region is CATRSGGGYEQYF. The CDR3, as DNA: TGTGCCACCCGTAGCGGGGGCGGCTACGAGCAGTACTTC.

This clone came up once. The CDR3 loop reads CASSLPRVAEAFF. CDR3 bases: TGCGCCAGCAGCTTGCCCAGGGTGGCTGAAGCTTTCTTT. The rearrangement links TRBV5-1 to TRBJ1-1, with D possibly TRBD1 on 5 matching bases. Germline CDR1 and CDR2: SGHRS and YFSETQ. The CDR3 is 13 residues long. Between the trimmed V and J ends, which lost 1 base and 6 bases, there was a span of 10 bases.

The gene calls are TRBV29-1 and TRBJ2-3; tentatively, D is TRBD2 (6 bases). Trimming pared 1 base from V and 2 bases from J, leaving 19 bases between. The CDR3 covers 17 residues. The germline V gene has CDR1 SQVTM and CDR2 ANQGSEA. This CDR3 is CSVEGPGLRRDTDTQYF. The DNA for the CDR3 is TGCAGCGTTGAAGGGCCGGGACTCCGACGGGACACAGATACGCAGTATTTT.

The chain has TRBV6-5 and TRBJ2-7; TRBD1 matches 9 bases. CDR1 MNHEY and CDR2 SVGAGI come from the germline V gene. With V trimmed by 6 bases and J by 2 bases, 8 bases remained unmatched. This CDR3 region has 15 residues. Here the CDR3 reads CASSVRDRVAYEQYF. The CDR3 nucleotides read TGTGCCAGCAGCGTCCGGGACAGGGTCGCCTACGAGCAGTACTTC.

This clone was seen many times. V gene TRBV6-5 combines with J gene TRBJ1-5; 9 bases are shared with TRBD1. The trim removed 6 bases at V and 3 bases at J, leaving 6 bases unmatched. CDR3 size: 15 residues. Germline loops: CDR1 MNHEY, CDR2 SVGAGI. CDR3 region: CASSWTGAINQPQHF. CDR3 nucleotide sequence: TGTGCCAGCAGCTGGACAGGGGCGATCAATCAGCCCCAGCATTTT.

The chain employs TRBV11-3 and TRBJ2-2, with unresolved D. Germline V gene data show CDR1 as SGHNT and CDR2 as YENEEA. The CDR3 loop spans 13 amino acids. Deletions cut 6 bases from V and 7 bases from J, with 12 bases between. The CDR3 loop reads CASSSTPGGELFF. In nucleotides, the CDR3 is TGTGCCAGCAGTTCCACCCCGGGCGGGGAGCTGTTTTTT.

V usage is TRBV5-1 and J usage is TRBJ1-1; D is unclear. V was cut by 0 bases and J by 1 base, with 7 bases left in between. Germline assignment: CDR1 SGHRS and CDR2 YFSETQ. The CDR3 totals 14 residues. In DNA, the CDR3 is TGCGCCAGCAGCTTGGATACCGGGAACACTGAAGCTTTCTTT. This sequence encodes CASSLDTGNTEAFF.

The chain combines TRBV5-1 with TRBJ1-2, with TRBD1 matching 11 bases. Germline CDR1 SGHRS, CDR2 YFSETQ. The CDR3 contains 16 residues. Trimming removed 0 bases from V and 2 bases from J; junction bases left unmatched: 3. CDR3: CASSLGTGGINYGYTF. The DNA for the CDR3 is TGCGCCAGCAGCTTGGGGACAGGGGGCATAAACTATGGCTACACCTTC. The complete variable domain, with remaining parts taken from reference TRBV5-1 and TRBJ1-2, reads KAGVTQTPRYLIKTRGQQVTLSCSPISGHRSVSWYQQTPGQGLQFLFEYFSETQRNKGNFPGRFSGRQFSNSRSEMNVSTLELGDSALYLCASSLGTGGINYGYTFGSGTRLTVV.

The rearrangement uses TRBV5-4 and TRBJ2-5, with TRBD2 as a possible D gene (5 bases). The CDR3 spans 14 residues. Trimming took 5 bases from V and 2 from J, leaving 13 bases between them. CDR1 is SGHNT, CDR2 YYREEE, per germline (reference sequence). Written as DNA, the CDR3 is TGTGCCAGCAGGGTGGAGCGGAGACAAGAGACCCAGTACTTC. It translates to CASRVERRQETQYF.

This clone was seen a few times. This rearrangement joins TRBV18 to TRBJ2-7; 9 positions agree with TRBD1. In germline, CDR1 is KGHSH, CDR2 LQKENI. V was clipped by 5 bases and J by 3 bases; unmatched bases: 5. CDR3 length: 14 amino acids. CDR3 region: CASSSAGQGYEQYF. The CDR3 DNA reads TGTGCCAGCTCATCAGCGGGACAGGGCTACGAGCAGTACTTC.

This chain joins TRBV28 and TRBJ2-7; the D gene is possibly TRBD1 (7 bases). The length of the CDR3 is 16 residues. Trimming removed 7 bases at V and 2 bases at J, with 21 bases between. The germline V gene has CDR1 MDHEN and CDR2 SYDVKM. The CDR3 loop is CASIPPYPRGAYEQYF. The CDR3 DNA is TGTGCCAGCATCCCTCCCTACCCCAGGGGGGCCTACGAGCAGTACTTC.

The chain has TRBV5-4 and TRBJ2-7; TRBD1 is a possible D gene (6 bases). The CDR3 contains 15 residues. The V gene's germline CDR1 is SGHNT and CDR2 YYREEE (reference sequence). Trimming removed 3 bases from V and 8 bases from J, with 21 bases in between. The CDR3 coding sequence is TGTGCCAGCAGCTCCAGAACGGACAGTGAAGGAAAGCAGTACTTC. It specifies CASSSRTDSEGKQYF.

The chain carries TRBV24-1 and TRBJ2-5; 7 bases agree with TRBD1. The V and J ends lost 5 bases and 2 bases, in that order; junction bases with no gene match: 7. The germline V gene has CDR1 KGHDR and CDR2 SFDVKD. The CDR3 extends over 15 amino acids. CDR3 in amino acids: CATSAGGQPQETQYF. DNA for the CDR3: TGTGCCACCAGTGCAGGGGGACAGCCTCAAGAGACCCAGTACTTC.